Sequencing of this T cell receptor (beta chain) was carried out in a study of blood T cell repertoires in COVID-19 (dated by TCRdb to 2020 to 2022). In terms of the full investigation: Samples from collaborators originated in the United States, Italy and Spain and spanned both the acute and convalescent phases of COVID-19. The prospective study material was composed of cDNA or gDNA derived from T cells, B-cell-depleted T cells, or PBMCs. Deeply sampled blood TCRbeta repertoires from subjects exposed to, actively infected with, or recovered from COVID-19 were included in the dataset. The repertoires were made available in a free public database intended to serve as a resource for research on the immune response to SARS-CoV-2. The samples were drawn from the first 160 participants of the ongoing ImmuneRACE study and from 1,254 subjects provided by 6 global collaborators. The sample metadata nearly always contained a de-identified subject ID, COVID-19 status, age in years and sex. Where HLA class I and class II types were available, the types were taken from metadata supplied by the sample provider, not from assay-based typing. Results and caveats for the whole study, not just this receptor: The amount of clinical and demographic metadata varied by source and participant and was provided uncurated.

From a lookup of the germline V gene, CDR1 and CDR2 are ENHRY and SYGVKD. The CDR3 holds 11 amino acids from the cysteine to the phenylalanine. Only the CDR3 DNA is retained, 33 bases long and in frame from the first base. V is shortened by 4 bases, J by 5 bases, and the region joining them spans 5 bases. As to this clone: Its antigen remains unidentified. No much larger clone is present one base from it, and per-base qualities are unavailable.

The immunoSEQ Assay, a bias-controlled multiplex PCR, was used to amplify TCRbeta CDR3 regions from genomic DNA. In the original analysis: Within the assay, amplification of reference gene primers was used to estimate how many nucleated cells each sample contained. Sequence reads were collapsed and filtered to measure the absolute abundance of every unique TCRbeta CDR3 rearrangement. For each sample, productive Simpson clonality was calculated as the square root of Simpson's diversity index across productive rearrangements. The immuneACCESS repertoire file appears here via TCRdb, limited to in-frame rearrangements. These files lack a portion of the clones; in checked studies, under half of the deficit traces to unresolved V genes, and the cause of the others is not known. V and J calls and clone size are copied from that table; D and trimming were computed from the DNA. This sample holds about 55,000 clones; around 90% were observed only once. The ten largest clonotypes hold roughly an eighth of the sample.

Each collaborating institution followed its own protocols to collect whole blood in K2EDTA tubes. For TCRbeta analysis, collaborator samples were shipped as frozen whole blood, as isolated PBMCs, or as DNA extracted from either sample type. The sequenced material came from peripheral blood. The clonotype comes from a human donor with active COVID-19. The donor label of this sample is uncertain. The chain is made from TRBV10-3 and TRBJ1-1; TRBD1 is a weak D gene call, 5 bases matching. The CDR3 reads CAISAGTEAFF. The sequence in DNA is TGTGCCATCAGTGCAGGGACTGAAGCTTTCTTT.